Each of the 19 T cell receptor beta chains below was sequenced from the same sample in a study of T cells in localized non-small cell lung cancer. Clones were sequenced by immunoSEQ multiplex PCR, and TCRdb holds only the in-frame ones, with some missing. The data hold roughly 17,000 clones, with approximately 90% observed a single time. Material: peripheral blood, obtained before any cancer treatment. The receptors here all came from a male donor at least 60 years old with stage II squamous cell lung carcinoma.

In this sample, this clone turned up once. The chain has TRBV28 and TRBJ2-7, with D maybe TRBD1 (6 bases). The CDR3 sequence is 15 residues long. V was trimmed by 2 bases and J by 4 bases, leaving 15 bases between them. Germline V CDR1 and CDR2: MDHEN, SYDVKM. The CDR3 DNA reads as TGTGCCAGCAGTTTAAGTGGGGACAAACTTTACGAGCAGTACTTC. Its translation: CASSLSGDKLYEQYF.

The chain has TRBV7-2 and TRBJ2-1; TRBD2 aligns across 7 bases. V shed 5 bases, J shed 2 bases, and the junction held 6 bases outside the gene matches. CDR1 is SGHTA, CDR2 FQGNSA, per germline. This CDR3 region has 15 residues. CDR3 in DNA: TGTGCCAGCAGCCCGGGCGGGAGACCCTACAATGAGCAGTTCTTC. Translated: CASSPGGRPYNEQFF.

CDR3 coding DNA: TGTGCCAGCAGTTTATATTCTAGCGGGGGATCCTACGAGCAGTACTTC. It codes for CASSLYSSGGSYEQYF. The V and J genes are TRBV27 and TRBJ2-7, with 10 bases that match TRBD2. The CDR3 runs to 16 residues. Germline values: CDR1 MNHEY, CDR2 SMNVEV (reference sequence). V trimming: 1 base; J trimming: 1 base; junction bases outside the gene matches: 4.

The chain carries TRBV2 and TRBJ2-1; TRBD1 might be the D (5 bases). CDR3 size: 15 residues. V dropped 6 bases and J dropped 2 bases, with 14 bases sitting between them. The germline V gene has CDR1 SNHLY and CDR2 FYNNEI. CDR3 sequence reads: CASRRSDNPYNEQFF. The CDR3 coding sequence is TGTGCCAGCAGGCGGTCGGACAATCCCTACAATGAGCAGTTCTTC.

The V gene is TRBV27, the J gene TRBJ2-7, with TRBD2 matching 15 bases. The CDR3 covers 15 residues. Germline V gives CDR1 MNHEY, CDR2 SMNVEV (reference sequence). Trimming removed 6 bases from V and 1 base from J; junction bases left unmatched: 1. CDR3 sequence reads: CASRGLAGGSYEQYF. Written as DNA, the CDR3 is TGTGCCAGCAGAGGACTAGCGGGAGGGTCCTACGAGCAGTACTTC.

The V call is TRBV19, the J call TRBJ1-1, with 12 bases that match TRBD1. Germline V gene lookup returns CDR1 LNHDA and CDR2 SQIVND (reference sequence). With V trimmed by 8 bases and J by 6 bases, 7 bases remained unmatched. The CDR3 loop spans 14 amino acids. In DNA form, the CDR3 reads TGTGCCAGTGGTCGGGACAGGGGGCTCGCTGAAGCTTTCTTT. It specifies CASGRDRGLAEAFF.

CDR3 protein: CASSPWDVEETQYF. The CDR3 bases are TGTGCCAGCAGCCCGTGGGACGTAGAAGAGACCCAGTACTTC. J is TRBJ2-5 and V is TRBV7-8; tentatively, D is TRBD1 or TRBD2 (5 bases each). Germline CDR1 and CDR2: SGHVS and FQNEAQ. This CDR3 is built from 14 residues. V lost 5 bases and J 3 bases, leaving 13 bases between the germline ends.

The chain joins TRBV5-1 to TRBJ2-7; TRBD1 matches at 8 bases. Trimming took 1 base from V and 3 from J; bases not matched to a gene: 0. Germline CDR1 is SGHRS and CDR2 is YFSETQ. This CDR3 is 13 amino acids long. For the CDR3, the DNA is TGCGCCAGCAGCTTGACAGGGGGCTACGAGCAGTACTTC. Its protein is CASSLTGGYEQYF.

The chain recombines TRBV7-6 with TRBJ2-5; D call uncertain. Trimming took 3 bases from V and 4 from J, leaving 15 bases between them. The V gene's germline CDR1 is SGHVS and CDR2 FNYEAQ. The CDR3 runs to 15 residues. In DNA form, the CDR3 reads TGTGCCAGCAGCTTCTCGATCGCCTCAGGAGAGACCCAGTACTTC. Translation gives CASSFSIASGETQYF.

The chain is built from TRBV27 and TRBJ2-7; 10 nucleotides match TRBD1. V gave up 5 bases and J gave up 5 bases; unmatched junction bases: 9. The CDR3 runs to 15 residues. Per the germline V gene, CDR1 is MNHEY and CDR2 is SMNVEV (reference sequence). CDR3 in DNA: TGTGCCAGCAGTCCCCAGGGACAGGGGCTTCACGAGCAGTACTTC. Amino acid sequence: CASSPQGQGLHEQYF.

This clone occurred once. The rearrangement links TRBV28 to TRBJ2-1; D is unresolved. The V end lost 2 bases, the J end lost 7 bases, and 6 bases lay between the germline ends. CDR3 length equals 12 residues. CDR1 and CDR2 from the germline V gene are MDHEN and SYDVKM. The CDR3 region has the DNA TGTGCCAGCAGTTTAGGGCCAAATGAGCAGTTCTTC. It encodes CASSLGPNEQFF.

The CDR3 here is CATSRGVRNYNEQFF. CDR3 coding DNA: TGTGCCACCAGCAGAGGGGTCAGAAACTACAATGAGCAGTTCTTC. V is TRBV15 and J is TRBJ2-1; D is undetermined. Germline V CDR1 and CDR2: LNHNV, YYDKDF (reference sequence). The CDR3 has 15 residues. V lost 1 base and J lost 3, with 10 bases in between.

The chain joins TRBV19 to TRBJ2-1; 12 bases agree with TRBD2. Trimming at V came to 8 bases and at J to 6 bases, leaving 8 bases not matched to a gene. The CDR3 consists of 15 residues. The germline V gene encodes CDR1 LNHDA and CDR2 SQIVND (reference sequence). CDR3 loop: CASCLTSGSGNEQFF. CDR3 DNA sequence: TGTGCCAGTTGCCTGACTAGCGGGAGTGGCAATGAGCAGTTCTTC.

The V gene is TRBV5-8, the J gene TRBJ1-2; TRBD1 aligns across 7 bases. Per the germline V gene, CDR1 is SGHTS and CDR2 is YDEGEE. V was pared by 5 bases and J by 6 bases, with 7 bases of the junction left unmatched. The CDR3 totals 13 residues. CDR3 sequence: CASSSTGLHGYTF. CDR3 nucleotides: TGTGCCAGCAGTTCGACAGGGCTACATGGCTACACCTTC.

The V and J genes are TRBV5-4 and TRBJ2-7; 14 bases agree with TRBD2. CDR3 length equals 17 residues. From germline, CDR1 is SGHNT and CDR2 YYREEE (reference sequence). V shed 2 bases, J shed 0 bases, and the junction held 4 bases outside the gene matches. The CDR3 sequence is CASSFRLAGGSSYEQYF. Here the CDR3 DNA reads TGTGCCAGCAGCTTCCGACTAGCGGGAGGGAGCTCCTACGAGCAGTACTTC.

The V gene is TRBV30, the J gene TRBJ2-1; D uncertain. There are 12 residues in the CDR3. Per germline, CDR1 GTSNPN and CDR2 SVGIG (reference sequence). V was clipped by 2 bases and J by 6 bases, with 8 bases between them. CDR3 bases: TGTGCCTGGAGTCGGATTACCAATGAGCAGTTCTTC. It codes for CAWSRITNEQFF.

V usage is TRBV19 and J usage is TRBJ1-5; a possible D gene is TRBD1 (5 bases). The CDR3 consists of 18 residues. Germline V gene data show CDR1 as LNHDA and CDR2 as SQIVND (reference sequence). The V end was cut by 3 bases, the J end by 0 bases, with 18 bases between. In nucleotides, the CDR3 is TGTGCCAGTAGTATCAGAGGCGTGGGGGGATTTAGCAATCAGCCCCAGCATTTT. Amino acids: CASSIRGVGGFSNQPQHF.

CDR3 bases: TGTGCCAGCAGTCTAGCGGAAAGGTACGAGCAGTACTTC. Amino acids: CASSLAERYEQYF. The chain links TRBV6-6 to TRBJ2-7; 7 positions agree with TRBD2. V gave up 5 bases and J gave up 4 bases; unmatched junction bases: 5. Germline values: CDR1 MNHNY, CDR2 SVGAGI (reference sequence). This CDR3 spans 13 amino acids.

V and J are TRBV18 and TRBJ1-1; D possibly corresponds to TRBD1 (6 bases). Germline V gives CDR1 KGHSH, CDR2 LQKENI. CDR3 length: 16 amino acids. Trimming pared 3 bases from V and 0 bases from J, leaving 14 bases between. CDR3 region: CASSPDRNRMNTEAFF. The CDR3, as DNA: TGTGCCAGCTCACCCGACAGGAATAGGATGAACACTGAAGCTTTCTTT.